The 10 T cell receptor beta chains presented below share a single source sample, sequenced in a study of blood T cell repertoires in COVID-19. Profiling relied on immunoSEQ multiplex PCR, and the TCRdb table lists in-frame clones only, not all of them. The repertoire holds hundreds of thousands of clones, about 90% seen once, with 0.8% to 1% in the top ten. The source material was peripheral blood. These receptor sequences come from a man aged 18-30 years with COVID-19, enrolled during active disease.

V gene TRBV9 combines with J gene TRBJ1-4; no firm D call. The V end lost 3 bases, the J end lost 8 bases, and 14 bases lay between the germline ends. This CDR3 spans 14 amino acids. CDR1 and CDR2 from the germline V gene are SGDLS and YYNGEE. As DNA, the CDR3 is TGTGCCAGCAGCGCAGGCTCCAAAAGGGAAAAACTGTTTTTT. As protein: CASSAGSKREKLFF.

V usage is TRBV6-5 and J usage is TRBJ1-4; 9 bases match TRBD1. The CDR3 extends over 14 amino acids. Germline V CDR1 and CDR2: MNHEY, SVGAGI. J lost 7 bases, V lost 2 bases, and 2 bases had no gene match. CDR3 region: CASSYDRGIEKLFF. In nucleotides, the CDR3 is TGTGCCAGCAGTTACGACAGGGGGATTGAAAAACTGTTTTTT.

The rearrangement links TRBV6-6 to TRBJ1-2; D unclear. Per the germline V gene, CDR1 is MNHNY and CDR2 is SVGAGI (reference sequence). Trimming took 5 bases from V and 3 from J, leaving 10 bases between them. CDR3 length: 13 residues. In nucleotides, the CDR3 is TGTGCCAGCAGTCCCCACGGGGACTATGGCTACACCTTC. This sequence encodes CASSPHGDYGYTF.

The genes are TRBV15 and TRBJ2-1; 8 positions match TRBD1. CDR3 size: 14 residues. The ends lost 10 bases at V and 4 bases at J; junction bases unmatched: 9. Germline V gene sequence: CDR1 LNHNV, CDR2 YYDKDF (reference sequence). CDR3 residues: CASARDRSYNEQFF. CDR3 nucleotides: TGTGCCAGCGCCCGGGACAGGTCTTACAATGAGCAGTTCTTC. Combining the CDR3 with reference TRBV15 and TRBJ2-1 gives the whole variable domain DAMVIQNPRYQVTQFGKPVTLSCSQTLNHNVMYWYQQKSSQAPKLLFHYYDKDFNNEADTPDNFQSRRPNTSFCFLDIRSPGLGDTAMYLCASARDRSYNEQFFGPGTRLTVL.

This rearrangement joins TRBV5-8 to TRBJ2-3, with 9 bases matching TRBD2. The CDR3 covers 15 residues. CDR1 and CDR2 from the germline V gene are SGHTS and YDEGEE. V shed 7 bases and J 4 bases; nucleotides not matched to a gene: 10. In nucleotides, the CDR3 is TGTGCCAGCTCTTTAGCGGGAGAGTTCGCAGATACGCAGTATTTT. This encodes CASSLAGEFADTQYF. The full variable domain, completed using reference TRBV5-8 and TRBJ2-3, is EAGVTQSPTHLIKTRGQQATLRCSPISGHTSVYWYQQALGLGLQFLLWYDEGEERNRGNFPPRFSGRQFPNYSSELNVNALELEDSALYLCASSLAGEFADTQYFGPGTRLTVL.

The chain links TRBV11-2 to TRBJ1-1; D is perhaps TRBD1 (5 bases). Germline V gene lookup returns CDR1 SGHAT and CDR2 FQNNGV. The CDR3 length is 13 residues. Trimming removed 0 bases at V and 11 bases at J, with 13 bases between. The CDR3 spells CASSLDLGLGAFF. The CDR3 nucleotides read TGTGCCAGCAGCTTAGATTTGGGGCTTGGGGCTTTCTTT.

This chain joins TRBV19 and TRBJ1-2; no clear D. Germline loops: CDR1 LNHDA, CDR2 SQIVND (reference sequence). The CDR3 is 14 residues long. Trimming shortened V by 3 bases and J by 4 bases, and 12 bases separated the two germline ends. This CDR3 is CASSMARRSYGYTF. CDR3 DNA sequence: TGTGCCAGTAGTATGGCCAGGAGGAGCTATGGCTACACCTTC.

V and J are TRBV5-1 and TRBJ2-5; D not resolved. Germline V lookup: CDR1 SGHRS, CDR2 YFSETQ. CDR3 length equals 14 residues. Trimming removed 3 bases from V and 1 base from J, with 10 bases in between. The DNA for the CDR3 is TGCGCCAGCAGCTCATCGTCGGGCCAAGAGACCCAGTACTTC. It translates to CASSSSSGQETQYF.

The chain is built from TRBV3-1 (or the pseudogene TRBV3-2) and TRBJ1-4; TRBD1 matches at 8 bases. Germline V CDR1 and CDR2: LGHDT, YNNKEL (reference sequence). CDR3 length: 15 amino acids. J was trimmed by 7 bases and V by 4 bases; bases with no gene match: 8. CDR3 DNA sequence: TGTGCCAGCAGCCTACGGACAGGGATAAGTGAAAAACTGTTTTTT. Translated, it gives CASSLRTGISEKLFF.

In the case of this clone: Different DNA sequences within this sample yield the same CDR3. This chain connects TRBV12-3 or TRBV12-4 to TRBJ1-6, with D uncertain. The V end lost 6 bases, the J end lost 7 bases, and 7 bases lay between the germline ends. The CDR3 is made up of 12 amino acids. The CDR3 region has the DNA TGTGCCAGCAGCCTACAGAATTCACCCCTCCACTTT. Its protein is CASSLQNSPLHF.